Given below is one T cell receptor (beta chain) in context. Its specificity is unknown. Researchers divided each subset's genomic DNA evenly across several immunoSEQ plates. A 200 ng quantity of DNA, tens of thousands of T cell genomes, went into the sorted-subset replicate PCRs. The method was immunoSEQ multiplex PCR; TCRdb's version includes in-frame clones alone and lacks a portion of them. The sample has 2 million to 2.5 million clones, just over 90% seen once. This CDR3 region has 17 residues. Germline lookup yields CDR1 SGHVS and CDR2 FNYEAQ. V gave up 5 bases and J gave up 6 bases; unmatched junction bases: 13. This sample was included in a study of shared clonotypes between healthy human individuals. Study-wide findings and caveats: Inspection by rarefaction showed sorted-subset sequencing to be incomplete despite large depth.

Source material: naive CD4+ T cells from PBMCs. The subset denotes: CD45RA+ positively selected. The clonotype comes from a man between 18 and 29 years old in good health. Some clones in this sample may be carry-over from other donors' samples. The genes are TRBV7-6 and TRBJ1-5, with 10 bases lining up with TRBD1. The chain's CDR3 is CASSPSAGTGVRQPQHF. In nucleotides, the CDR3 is TGTGCCAGCAGCCCGTCGGCCGGGACAGGGGTTCGTCAGCCCCAGCATTTT.